This T cell receptor beta chain originates from a study of T cell changes during pregnancy in multiple sclerosis. Trimming took 4 bases from V and 2 from J, leaving 11 bases between them. The germline V gene encodes CDR1 GTSNPN and CDR2 SVGIG (reference sequence). This CDR3 comprises 13 residues. Here immunoSEQ multiplex PCR was the method, and the copy in TCRdb shows in-frame clones only, minus some. The repertoire holds 70,000 to 95,000 clones, with just under 95% as singletons. The sample in question was peripheral blood, obtained in the first trimester of pregnancy. The source of this sequence is a female donor with multiple sclerosis, enrolled in a pregnancy study. The J gene is TRBJ1-2, the V gene TRBV30; D ambiguous. The CDR3 loop is CAWNSGWNYGYTF. The DNA of the CDR3 is TGTGCCTGGAATTCGGGTTGGAACTATGGCTACACCTTC.